This record looks at one T cell receptor beta chain sequence and its context. These data originate in a study of Ad26.COV2.S vaccination and SARS-CoV-2 variants. After removal of 3 bases from V and 0 bases from J, the junction contained 4 bases not matched to a gene. Germline V gene sequence: CDR1 SGHTA, CDR2 FQGNSA. The CDR3 extends over 15 amino acids. Treatment denoted: roughly 19 received Ad26.COV2.S at low or high dose, single or two shots; 5 received placebo; per-sample allocation not given. The samples were gathered on day 63 after the first injection of vaccine or placebo. The protocol was immunoSEQ multiplex PCR, while the TCRdb copy is restricted to in-frame clones and leaves out a portion. Of about 400,000 clones listed, around nine tenths are singletons.

This specimen was peripheral blood, taken in a trial of Ad26.COV2.S vaccine versus placebo. The TCR originated in a person aged 18-60 years who received the Ad26.COV2.S COVID-19 vaccine or a placebo. The J gene is TRBJ2-7, the V gene TRBV7-2, with 8 bases identical to TRBD1. CDR3 DNA sequence: TGTGCCAGCAGCTTCGGACAGGGTGGCTCCTACGAGCAGTACTTC. Translated, it gives CASSFGQGGSYEQYF. The full variable domain, with the rest looked up from reference TRBV7-2 and TRBJ2-7, is GAGVSQSPSNKVTEKGKDVELRCDPISGHTALYWYRQSLGQGLEFLIYFQGNSAPDKSGLPSDRFSAERTGGSVSTLTIQRTQQEDSAVYLCASSFGQGGSYEQYFGPGTRLTVT.